This is a list of T cell receptor beta chains from one sample in a study of TIL therapy for anti-PD-1-resistant metastatic lung cancer. Using immunoSEQ multiplex PCR, the repertoire was profiled, and TCRdb retains in-frame clones only, with some absent. Altogether fewer than 30,000 clones are present, approximately 57% being singletons, with the ten largest covering roughly 15%. Specimen: tumor tissue, collected at baseline. The receptors stem from a woman between 30 and 85 years old with non-small cell lung cancer. CDR3s include the opening cysteine and the closing phenylalanine or tryptophan. Fields, in order: CDR3 DNA, CDR3 protein, J gene, D gene, V gene, clone size. A D gene is named only where the DNA matches it firmly. Rows may omit the clone size; those that give it use once, few, many or a size class.

TGTGCCAGTAGTATAGATCCTGACAGGGGGATCTTCTACGGCACTGAAGCTTTCTTT | CASSIDPDRGIFYGTEAFF | TRBJ1-1 | TRBD1 | TRBV19 | -
TGTGCCAGTAGTTTCAGGGGGCGCCGAACTGAAGCTTTCTTT | CASSFRGRRTEAFF | TRBJ1-1 | TRBD1 | TRBV19 | many
TGTGCCAGCGGACAAGAGACCCAGTACTTC | CASGQETQYF | TRBJ2-5 | - | TRBV7-6 | -
TGTGCCAGCAGCTTGGGGCCCACCTACGAGCAGTACTTC | CASSLGPTYEQYF | TRBJ2-7 | - | TRBV5-8 | -
TGTGCCAGCAGTGGCCAGGCCAGTCAAGAGACCCAGTACTTC | CASSGQASQETQYF | TRBJ2-5 | - | TRBV2 | -
TGTGCCACCAGCACCATACAGACTAGCGGGGACTCCGGGCAGTACTTC | CATSTIQTSGDSGQYF | TRBJ2-7 | TRBD2 | TRBV15 | -
TGCGCCAGCAGCTTGGGAGGAATGTGGGAGATGTACACAGATACGCAGTATTTT | CASSLGGMWEMYTDTQYF | TRBJ2-3 | - | TRBV5-1 | -
TGTGCCAGTAGTATAGTGTCAGGGTTGTCCGGAGTTCGGGGCTACGAGCAGTACTTC | CASSIVSGLSGVRGYEQYF | TRBJ2-7 | - | TRBV19 | -
TGTGCCAGCAGCCAGGGAGTTAACAATGAGCAGTTCTTC | CASSQGVNNEQFF | TRBJ2-1 | - | TRBV11-2 | -
TGTGCCAGCAGCTTCGCAGGGAGGCAAGAGACCCAGTACTTC | CASSFAGRQETQYF | TRBJ2-5 | - | TRBV5-6 | -
TGTGCCAGCAGTGAGGCAGGGAGCACTGAAGCTTTCTTT | CASSEAGSTEAFF | TRBJ1-1 | - | TRBV2 | -
TGTGCCAGCAGCTTAGCGACAGGGGGCGGTGAAGCTTTCTTT | CASSLATGGGEAFF | TRBJ1-1 | TRBD1 | TRBV7-9 | few
TGCGCCAGCAGCTATAGGACAGGGGCGAGTGAAAAACTGTTTTTT | CASSYRTGASEKLFF | TRBJ1-4 | TRBD1 | TRBV5-1 | -
TGTGCCAGCAGTTTATTACAGGGGGGCTCCGTCATTTATAGCAATCAGCCCCAGCATTTT | CASSLLQGGSVIYSNQPQHF | TRBJ1-5 | TRBD1 | TRBV27 | -
TGCACCAGCAGCGCCGAAATGGGGGTCGATACGCAGTATTTT | CTSSAEMGVDTQYF | TRBJ2-3 | - | TRBV5-1 | -
TGTGCCAGCTCGAGCGGGAGGACCACAGATACGCAGTATTTT | CASSSGRTTDTQYF | TRBJ2-3 | TRBD2 | TRBV6-5 | -
TGTGCCAGCGGACCGGGGCCGGACAACGAGCAGTACTTC | CASGPGPDNEQYF | TRBJ2-7 | - | TRBV14 | -
TGTGCCGTACTAGGGCGGAAGGTAGCGGGAGGGAGTAATGAGCAGTTCTTC | CAVLGRKVAGGSNEQFF | TRBJ2-1 | TRBD2 | TRBV19 | -
TGTGCCAGTGGCGGGGCTAGCGGGGCCGAAGAGACCCAGTACTTC | CASGGASGAEETQYF | TRBJ2-5 | TRBD2 | TRBV19 | -
TGTGCCAGCAGTGAAGCGTACGCTAACATTCAGTACTTC | CASSEAYANIQYF | TRBJ2-4 | - | TRBV6-1 | -
TGTGCCAGCAGTTCTAAGCAGGGCTATGGCTACACCTTC | CASSSKQGYGYTF | TRBJ1-2 | - | TRBV6-9 | once
TGTGCCAGCGGGGAGGCTGGAAACACCATATATTTT | CASGEAGNTIYF | TRBJ1-3 | - | TRBV5-4 | few
TGCGCCAGCAGTCCCGATCAATTAAAGTATGGCTACACCTTC | CASSPDQLKYGYTF | TRBJ1-2 | - | TRBV4-1 | -
TGCGCCAGCAGCTTGAGTCTAGCGGGAGAGGAAGAGCAGTACTTC | CASSLSLAGEEEQYF | TRBJ2-7 | TRBD2 | TRBV5-1 | -
TGTGCCTGGAGTGTAGGTGGAAACAATGAGCAGTTCTTC | CAWSVGGNNEQFF | TRBJ2-1 | - | TRBV30 | -
TGTGCCAGCAGCTTAGATAGGACTAGCGGGGTTATAACAGATACGCAGTATTTT | CASSLDRTSGVITDTQYF | TRBJ2-3 | TRBD2 | TRBV11-2 | once
TGTGCCAGTATATCCCAGCCCCAGCATTTT | CASISQPQHF | TRBJ1-5 | - | TRBV19 | -
TGTGCCAGCAGTTACTCTTCCGTTAATCAGCCCCAGCATTTT | CASSYSSVNQPQHF | TRBJ1-5 | - | TRBV6-5 | -
TGTGCCAGCAGCTTAGCCGGGACAGCCTCCACCGGGGAGCTGTTTTTT | CASSLAGTASTGELFF | TRBJ2-2 | TRBD1 | TRBV7-8 | -
TGTGCCAGCAGCTTGGGGGGGCTAGCGGGAGGCCACAATGAGCAGTTCTTC | CASSLGGLAGGHNEQFF | TRBJ2-1 | TRBD2 | TRBV5-6 | -
TGTGCCAGCAGCTTCGGCGGGAGAACCGGGGAGCTGTTTTTT | CASSFGGRTGELFF | TRBJ2-2 | TRBD2 | TRBV7-2 | -
TGTGCCAGCAGACCCGACCCGAGCTCCTACGAGCAGTACTTC | CASRPDPSSYEQYF | TRBJ2-7 | - | TRBV11-1 | -
TGCGCCAGCGGGACAGCCGGCTACGAGCAGTACTTC | CASGTAGYEQYF | TRBJ2-7 | TRBD1 | TRBV10-2 | -
TGTGCCTGGAGTGGGCGGGATAATTCACCCCTCCACTTT | CAWSGRDNSPLHF | TRBJ1-6 | - | TRBV30 | -
TGTGCCAGCTCACCGTCGCAGGAGATCTCCGAGCAGTACTTC | CASSPSQEISEQYF | TRBJ2-7 | - | TRBV18 | few
TGTGCCAGTAGTATTCTCCTGGGGTCCGCCGAGCAGTACTTC | CASSILLGSAEQYF | TRBJ2-7 | - | TRBV19 | -
TGCGCCAGCAGCTCCCAAGCGGGAGGGACAGATACGCAGTATTTT | CASSSQAGGTDTQYF | TRBJ2-3 | TRBD2 | TRBV5-1 | -
TGTGCCAGCAGTTACTCGGGCAGGGATTATGGCTACACCTTC | CASSYSGRDYGYTF | TRBJ1-2 | - | TRBV6-5 | -
TGTGCCAGCCGTACGGGACAGAGCAATCAGCCCCAGCATTTT | CASRTGQSNQPQHF | TRBJ1-5 | TRBD1 | TRBV6-1 | -
TGTGCCAGCAGTTTCCCCTTTCGTTACCAAGAGACCCAGTACTTC | CASSFPFRYQETQYF | TRBJ2-5 | - | TRBV27 | few
TGTGCCAGCAGCTCCTGGATTGTGGCAGAAGCTTTCTTT | CASSSWIVAEAFF | TRBJ1-1 | - | TRBV5-5 | -
TGTGCCAGCAGCTTAACCGGGGATGAGCAGTTCTTC | CASSLTGDEQFF | TRBJ2-1 | - | TRBV11-2 | -
TGCAGCGTTGAAGGAGATTGGACTAGCTCAGCTATCTACAATGAGCAGTTCTTC | CSVEGDWTSSAIYNEQFF | TRBJ2-1 | TRBD2 | TRBV29-1 | medium-sized
TGTGCCAGCAGCTTAGCTGGACAGGGGGTTTTCTACGAGCAGTACTTC | CASSLAGQGVFYEQYF | TRBJ2-7 | TRBD1 | TRBV13 | -
TGCGCCAGCAGCCCCCGGAAAGAGGGAGAGACCCAGTACTTC | CASSPRKEGETQYF | TRBJ2-5 | - | TRBV5-1 | -
TGCAGCGTTTTCTCCTCTGGGGCCAACGTCCTGACTTTC | CSVFSSGANVLTF | TRBJ2-6 | - | TRBV29-1 | -
TGTGCCAGCAGCCAAGTGAAGCTCAGGGCAGACGCTAGCACAGATACGCAGTATTTT | CASSQVKLRADASTDTQYF | TRBJ2-3 | - | TRBV14 | -
TGTGCCAGCAGCGGACGGACAGAGGGAAGCTACACCTTC | CASSGRTEGSYTF | TRBJ1-2 | - | TRBV7-2 | -
TGTGCCAGCAGCGATAGGGAGACTAGCGGGAGGGCCGGCTACGAGCAGTACTTC | CASSDRETSGRAGYEQYF | TRBJ2-7 | TRBD2 | TRBV4-2 | few
TGTGCCAGCAGCCAAGTTCCAAAAGAGACCCAGTACTTC | CASSQVPKETQYF | TRBJ2-5 | - | TRBV4-2 | -